The clone carrying this TCR beta chain was seen only once. Its antigen is as yet unknown. These data come from a study of T cell responses to AZD1222 COVID-19 vaccine. Across the whole study: Whether given at about 4 or about 12 weeks, second doses were pooled. Broader study findings: Rises in breadth and depth of Spike-specific TCRs came after two AZD1222 doses.

Using immunoSEQ multiplex PCR, the repertoire was profiled, and TCRdb retains in-frame clones only, with some absent. The sample holds 180,000 or so clones, approximately 92% seen once. This CDR3 spans 15 amino acids. CDR1 is SGHAT and CDR2 is FQNNGV in the germline V gene. Trimming removed 5 bases from V and 4 bases from J; junction bases left unmatched: 9. The sequence came from an adult in good health. The V gene is TRBV11-2, the J gene TRBJ2-5, with 8 positions matching TRBD2. This specimen consisted of peripheral blood, obtained on day 0 of AZD1222 vaccination. In nucleotides, the CDR3 is TGTGCCAGCAGCGGGGGACTAGAGGAGTTAGAGACCCAGTACTTC. This encodes CASSGGLEELETQYF.